This entry describes one T cell receptor (beta chain). The record originates from a study of control samples from healthy donors and cancer patients. Repertoires were generated with immunoSEQ multiplex PCR, while TCRdb's copy carries only in-frame clones and drops some. The sample lists approximately 130,000 clones, over 75% occurring once. Sequencing used blood. This TCR was sampled from a man between 60 and 75 years old in good health.

CDR3 in DNA: TGTGCCAGCAGCTCATGGAGGGGGAGCAGTTCTAGCACAGATACGCAGTATTTT. Translated: CASSSWRGSSSSTDTQYF. This chain links TRBV11-2 with TRBJ2-3; D assignment may be TRBD1 or TRBD2 (6 bases each). The V gene's germline CDR1 is SGHAT and CDR2 FQNNGV. The CDR3 contains 18 residues. V lost 4 bases to trimming and J lost 0 bases, with 20 bases between them.